This TCR beta chain was found in a study of T-cell memory formation after mild COVID-19. Points from the study as a whole: CD4+ contracting clones lay mainly in CM and EM, CD8+ ones in EMRA.

Points on this clonotype: What it binds is unknown.

TCRdb re-called the 5' RACE reads through MiXCR, storing one row per CDR3 protein. The sample contains a few hundred thousand distinct CDR3 sequences, 16% of which appear only once. The source of this sequence is a man aged 18-30 years who had mild COVID-19 (a few samples of this study predate the infection). Cell type and time point are not known. The sequenced sample was PBMCs or a T cell subset sorted from them (not recorded which).

In DNA form, the CDR3 reads TGTGCCAGCAGCGTCCCGGGAGCTCAAGAGACCCAGTACTTC. Residues: CASSVPGAQETQYF. The V gene is TRBV7-2, the J gene TRBJ2-5; perhaps TRBD2 as D (6 bases). Looked up from germline, CDR1 is SGHTA and CDR2 is FQGNSA. The V and J ends lost 5 bases and 2 bases respectively, with 12 bases between them. The CDR3 is 14 amino acids.